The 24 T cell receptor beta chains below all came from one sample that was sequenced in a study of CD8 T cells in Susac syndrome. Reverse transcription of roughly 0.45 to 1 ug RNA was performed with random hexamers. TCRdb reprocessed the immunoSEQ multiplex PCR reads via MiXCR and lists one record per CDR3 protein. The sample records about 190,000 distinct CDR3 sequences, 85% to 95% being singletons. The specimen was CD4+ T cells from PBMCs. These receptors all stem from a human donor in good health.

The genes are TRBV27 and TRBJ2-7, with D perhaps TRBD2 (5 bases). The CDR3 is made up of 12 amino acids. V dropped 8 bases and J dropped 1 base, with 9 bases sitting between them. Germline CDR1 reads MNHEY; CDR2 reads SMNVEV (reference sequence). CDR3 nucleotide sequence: TGTGCCAGCGGTTCGGGGTCCTACGAGCAGTACGTC. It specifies CASGSGSYEQYV.

CDR3 residues: CASSPGSSPNTGELFF. The CDR3 DNA reads TGTGCCAGCAGCCCGGGCAGTTCTCCGAACACCGGGGAGCTGTTTTTT. This chain links TRBV9 with TRBJ2-2; D remains unclear. Germline CDR1 SGDLS, CDR2 YYNGEE. The CDR3 covers 16 residues. Trimming left V 4 bases short and J 0 bases short, with 13 bases between.

The CDR3 spells CASWAGTGIHEQYF. The CDR3 region has the DNA TGTGCCAGCTGGGCCGGGACAGGGATTCACGAGCAGTACTTC. V gene TRBV18 combines with J gene TRBJ2-7; the match to TRBD1 covers 9 bases. Losses at the gene ends were 7 bases for V and 5 bases for J; bases not matched to a gene: 9. The germline V gene has CDR1 KGHSH and CDR2 LQKENI. CDR3 length: 14 residues.

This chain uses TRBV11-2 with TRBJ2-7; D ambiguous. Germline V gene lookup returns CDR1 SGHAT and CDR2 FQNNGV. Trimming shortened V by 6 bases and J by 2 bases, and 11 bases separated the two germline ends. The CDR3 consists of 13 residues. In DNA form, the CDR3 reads TGTGCCAGCAGATCAGTTAGGACCTACGAGCAGTACTTC. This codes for CASRSVRTYEQYF.

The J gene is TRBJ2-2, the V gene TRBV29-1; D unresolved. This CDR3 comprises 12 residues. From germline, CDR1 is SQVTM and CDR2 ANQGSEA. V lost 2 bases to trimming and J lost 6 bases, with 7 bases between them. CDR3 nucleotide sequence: TGCAGCGTTGAAAAAACGGCCGGGGAGCTGTTTTTT. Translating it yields CSVEKTAGELFF.

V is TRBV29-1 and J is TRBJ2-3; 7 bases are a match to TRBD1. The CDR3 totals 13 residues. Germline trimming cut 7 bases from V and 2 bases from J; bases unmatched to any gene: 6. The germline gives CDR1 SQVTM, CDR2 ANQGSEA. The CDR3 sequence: CSAPGQLTDTQYF. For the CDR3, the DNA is TGCAGCGCGCCGGGACAGCTCACAGATACGCAGTATTTT.

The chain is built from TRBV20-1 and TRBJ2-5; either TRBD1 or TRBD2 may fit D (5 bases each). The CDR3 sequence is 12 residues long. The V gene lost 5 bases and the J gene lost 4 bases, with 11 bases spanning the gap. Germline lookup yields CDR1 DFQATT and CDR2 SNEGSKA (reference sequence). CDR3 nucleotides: TGCAGTGCTGAGGGGAGCGGAGAGACCCAGTACTTC. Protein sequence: CSAEGSGETQYF.

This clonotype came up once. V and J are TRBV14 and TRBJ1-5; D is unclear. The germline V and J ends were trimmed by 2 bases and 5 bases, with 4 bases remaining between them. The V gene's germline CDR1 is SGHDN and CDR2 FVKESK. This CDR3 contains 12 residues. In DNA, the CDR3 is TGTGCCAGCAGCCAAACAGATCAGCCCCAGCATTTT. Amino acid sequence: CASSQTDQPQHF.

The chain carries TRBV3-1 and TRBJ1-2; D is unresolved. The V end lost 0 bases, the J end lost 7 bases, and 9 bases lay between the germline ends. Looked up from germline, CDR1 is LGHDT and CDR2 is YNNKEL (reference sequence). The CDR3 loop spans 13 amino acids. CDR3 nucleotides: TGTGCCAGCAGCCAAGACACAAACCTTGGCTACACCTTC. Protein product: CASSQDTNLGYTF.

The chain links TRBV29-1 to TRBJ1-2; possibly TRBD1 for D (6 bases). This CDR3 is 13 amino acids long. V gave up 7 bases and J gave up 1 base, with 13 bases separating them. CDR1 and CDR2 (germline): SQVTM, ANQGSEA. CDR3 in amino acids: CSARGPSNYGYTF. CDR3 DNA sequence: TGCAGCGCCCGGGGGCCGAGTAACTATGGCTACACCTTC.

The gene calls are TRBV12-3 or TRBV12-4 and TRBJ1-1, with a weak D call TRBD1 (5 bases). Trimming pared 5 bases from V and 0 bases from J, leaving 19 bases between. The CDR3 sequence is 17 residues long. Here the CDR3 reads CASSPLGRGRMNTEAFF. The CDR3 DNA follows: TGTGCCAGCAGTCCCTTGGGAAGGGGAAGGATGAACACTGAAGCTTTCTTT.

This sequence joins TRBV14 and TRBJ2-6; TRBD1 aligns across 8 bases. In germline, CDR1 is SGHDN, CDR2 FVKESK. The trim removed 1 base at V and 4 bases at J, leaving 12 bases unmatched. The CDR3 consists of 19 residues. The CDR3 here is CASSQALGQGPIGANVLTF. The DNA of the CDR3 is TGTGCCAGCAGCCAAGCTCTCGGACAGGGACCGATCGGGGCCAACGTCCTGACTTTC.

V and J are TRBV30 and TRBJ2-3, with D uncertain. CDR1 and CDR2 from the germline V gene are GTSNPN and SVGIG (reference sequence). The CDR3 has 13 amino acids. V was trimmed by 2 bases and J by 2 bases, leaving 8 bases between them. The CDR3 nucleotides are TGTGCCTGGAGTCCCCGACCCACAGATACGCAGTATTTT. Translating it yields CAWSPRPTDTQYF. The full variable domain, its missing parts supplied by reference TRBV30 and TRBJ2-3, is SQTIHQWPATLVQPVGSPLSLECTVEGTSNPNLYWYRQAAGRGLQLLFYSVGIGQISSEVPQNLSASRPQDRQFILSSKKLLLSDSGFYLCAWSPRPTDTQYFGPGTRLTVL.

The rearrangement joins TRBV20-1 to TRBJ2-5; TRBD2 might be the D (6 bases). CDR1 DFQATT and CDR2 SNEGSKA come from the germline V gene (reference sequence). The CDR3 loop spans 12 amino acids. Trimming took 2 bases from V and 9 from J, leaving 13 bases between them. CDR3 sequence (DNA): TGCAGTGCTAGACTCCAGCCGGGGGCCCAGTACTTC. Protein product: CSARLQPGAQYF.

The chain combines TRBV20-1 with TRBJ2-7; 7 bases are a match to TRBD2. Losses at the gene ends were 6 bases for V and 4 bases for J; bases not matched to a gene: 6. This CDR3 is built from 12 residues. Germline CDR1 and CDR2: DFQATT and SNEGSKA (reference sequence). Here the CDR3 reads CSALGGRYEQYV. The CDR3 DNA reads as TGCAGTGCCCTGGGAGGGAGGTACGAGCAGTACGTC.

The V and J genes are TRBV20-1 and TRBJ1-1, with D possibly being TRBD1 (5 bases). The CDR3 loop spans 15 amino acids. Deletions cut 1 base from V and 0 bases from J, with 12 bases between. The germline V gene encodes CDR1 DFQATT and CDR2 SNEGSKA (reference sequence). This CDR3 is CSARAFMGVNTEAFF. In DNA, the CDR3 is TGCAGTGCTAGAGCGTTCATGGGGGTGAACACTGAAGCTTTCTTT.

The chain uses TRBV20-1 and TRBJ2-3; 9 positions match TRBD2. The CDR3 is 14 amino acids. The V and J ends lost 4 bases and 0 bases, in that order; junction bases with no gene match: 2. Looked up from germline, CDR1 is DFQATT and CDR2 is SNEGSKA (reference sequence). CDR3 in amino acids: CSAIAGASTDTQYF. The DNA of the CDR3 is TGCAGTGCTATAGCGGGGGCAAGCACAGATACGCAGTATTTT.

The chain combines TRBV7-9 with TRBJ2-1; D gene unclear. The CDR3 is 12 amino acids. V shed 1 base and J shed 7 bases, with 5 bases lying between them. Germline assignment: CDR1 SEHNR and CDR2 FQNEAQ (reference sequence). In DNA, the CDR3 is TGTGCCAGCAGCTTAGTGCCGAATGAGCAGTTCTTC. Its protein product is CASSLVPNEQFF.

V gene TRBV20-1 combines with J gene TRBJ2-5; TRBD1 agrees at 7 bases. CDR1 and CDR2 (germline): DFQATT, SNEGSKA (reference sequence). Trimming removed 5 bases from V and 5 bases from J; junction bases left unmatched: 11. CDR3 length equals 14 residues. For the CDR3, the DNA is TGCAGTGCTCGAGGGACAGCGCGATGGGAGACCCAGTACTTC. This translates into CSARGTARWETQYF.

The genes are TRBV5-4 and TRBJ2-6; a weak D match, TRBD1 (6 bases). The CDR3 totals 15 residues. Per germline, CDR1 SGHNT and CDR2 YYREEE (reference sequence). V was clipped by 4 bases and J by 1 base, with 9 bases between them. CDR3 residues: CASSQGGSGANVLTF. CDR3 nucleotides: TGTGCCAGCAGCCAAGGGGGATCTGGGGCCAACGTCCTGACTTTC.

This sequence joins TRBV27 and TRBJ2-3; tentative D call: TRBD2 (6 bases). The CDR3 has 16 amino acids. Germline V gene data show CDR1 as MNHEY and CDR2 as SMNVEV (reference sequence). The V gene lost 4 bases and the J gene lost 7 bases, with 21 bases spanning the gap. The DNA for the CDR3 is TGTGCCAGCAGTTCCCTCATAGCGGCCTTAGCAAATACGCAGTATTTT. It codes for CASSSLIAALANTQYF.

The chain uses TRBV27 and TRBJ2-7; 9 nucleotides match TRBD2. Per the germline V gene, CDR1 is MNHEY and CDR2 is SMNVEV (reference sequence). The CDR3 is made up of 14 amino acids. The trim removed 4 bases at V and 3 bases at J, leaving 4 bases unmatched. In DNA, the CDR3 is TGTGCCAGCAGTTCACTTAGCGGGAGCTACGAGCAGTACGTC. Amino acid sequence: CASSSLSGSYEQYV.

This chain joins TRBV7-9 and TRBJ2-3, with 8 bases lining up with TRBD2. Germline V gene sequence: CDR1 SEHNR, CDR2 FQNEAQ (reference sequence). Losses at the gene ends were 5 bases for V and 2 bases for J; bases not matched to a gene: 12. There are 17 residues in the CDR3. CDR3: CASSHLIGGRITDTQYF. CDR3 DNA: TGTGCCAGCAGCCACCTCATAGGCGGGAGGATCACAGATACGCAGTATTTT.

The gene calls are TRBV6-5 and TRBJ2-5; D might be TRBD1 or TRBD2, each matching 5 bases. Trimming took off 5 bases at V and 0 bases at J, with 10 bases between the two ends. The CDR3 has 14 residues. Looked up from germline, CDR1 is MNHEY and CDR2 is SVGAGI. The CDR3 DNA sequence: TGTGCCAGCAGTCGAGGGGTCCACCAAGAGACCCAGTACTTC. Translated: CASSRGVHQETQYF.